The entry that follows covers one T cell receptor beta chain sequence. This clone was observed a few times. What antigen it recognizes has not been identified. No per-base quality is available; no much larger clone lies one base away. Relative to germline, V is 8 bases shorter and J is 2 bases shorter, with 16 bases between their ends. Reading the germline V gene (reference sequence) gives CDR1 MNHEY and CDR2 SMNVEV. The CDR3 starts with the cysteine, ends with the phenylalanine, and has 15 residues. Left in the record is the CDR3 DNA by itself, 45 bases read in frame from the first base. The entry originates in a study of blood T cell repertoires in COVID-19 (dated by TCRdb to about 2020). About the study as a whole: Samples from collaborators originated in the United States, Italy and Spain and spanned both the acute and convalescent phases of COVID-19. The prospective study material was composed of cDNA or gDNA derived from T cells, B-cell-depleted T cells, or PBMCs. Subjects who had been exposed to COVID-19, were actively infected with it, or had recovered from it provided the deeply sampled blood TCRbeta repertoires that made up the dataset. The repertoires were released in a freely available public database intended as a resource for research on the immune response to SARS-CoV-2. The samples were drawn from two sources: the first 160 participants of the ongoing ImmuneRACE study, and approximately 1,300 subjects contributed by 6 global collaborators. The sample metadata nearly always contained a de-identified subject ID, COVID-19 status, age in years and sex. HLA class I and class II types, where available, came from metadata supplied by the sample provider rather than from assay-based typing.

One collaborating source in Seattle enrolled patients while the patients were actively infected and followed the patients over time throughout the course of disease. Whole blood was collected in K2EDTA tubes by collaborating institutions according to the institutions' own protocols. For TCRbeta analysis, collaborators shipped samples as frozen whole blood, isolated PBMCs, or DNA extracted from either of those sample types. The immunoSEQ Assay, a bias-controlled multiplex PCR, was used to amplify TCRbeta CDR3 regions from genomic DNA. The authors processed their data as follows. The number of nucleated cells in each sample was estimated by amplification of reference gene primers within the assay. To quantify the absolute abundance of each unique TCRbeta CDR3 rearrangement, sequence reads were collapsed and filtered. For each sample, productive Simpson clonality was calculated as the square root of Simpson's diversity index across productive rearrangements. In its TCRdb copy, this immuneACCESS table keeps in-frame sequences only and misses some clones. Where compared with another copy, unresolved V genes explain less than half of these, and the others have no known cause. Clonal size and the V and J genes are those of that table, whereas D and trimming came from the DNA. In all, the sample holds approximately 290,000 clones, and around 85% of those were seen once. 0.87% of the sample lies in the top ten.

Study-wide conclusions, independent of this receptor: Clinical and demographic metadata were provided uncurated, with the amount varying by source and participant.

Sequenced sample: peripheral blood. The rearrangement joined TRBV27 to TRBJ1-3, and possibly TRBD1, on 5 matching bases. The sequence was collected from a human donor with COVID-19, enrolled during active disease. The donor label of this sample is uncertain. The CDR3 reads CASGSTGRAGNTIYF. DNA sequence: TGTGCCAGCGGATCCACCGGCAGGGCTGGAAACACCATATATTTT.